The clone carrying this T cell receptor beta chain has a handful of counts. Its specificity is unknown. Here immunoSEQ multiplex PCR was the method, and the copy in TCRdb shows in-frame clones only, minus some. The sample holds 9,000 to 10,000 clones, 81% seen once. The CDR3 totals 14 residues. Germline V gives CDR1 MRHNA, CDR2 SNTAGT. V shed 4 bases, J shed 6 bases, and the junction held 7 bases outside the gene matches. This entry belongs to a study of immune evolution from preneoplasia to lung adenocarcinoma. Study-wide findings and caveats: Top clone share appeared to fall from AAH through AIS, MIA, adenocarcinoma. Later-stage lesions appeared to have more T cells, more diversity, less clonality.

Premalignant or tumor cells were enriched by macro-dissection after pathologic assessment. The sequence derives from a person aged 70 to 80 with lung adenocarcinoma. Sequencing was carried out using FFPE lung adenocarcinoma in situ tissue. The rearrangement joins TRBV6-4 to TRBJ1-2, with 8 bases identical to TRBD1. The CDR3 is CASSAVTGADGYTF. In DNA form, the CDR3 reads TGTGCCAGCAGTGCCGTGACAGGGGCAGATGGCTACACCTTC.